A selection of T cell receptor beta chains follows, all from one sample in a study of CD8+ T cells in alopecia areata. Data came from immunoSEQ multiplex PCR; TCRdb stores just in-frame clones and leaves some out. The sample contains over 150,000 clones, 55% to 70% of which appear only once. The starting material was CD4+ T cells sorted from blood, obtained at week 4, from a patient treated with tofacitinib. The receptor set was obtained from a human donor with alopecia areata. Both conserved end residues are part of each CDR3. The order of the fields is V gene, J gene, D gene, CDR3 protein. A D gene is named only where the DNA matches it firmly.

v_call: TRBV11-2; j_call: TRBJ1-5; d_call: TRBD1; cdr3_aa: CASSLAGTGNRPQHF
v_call: TRBV23-1; j_call: TRBJ2-1; d_call: .; cdr3_aa: CASKRSEGNEQFF
v_call: TRBV7-2; j_call: TRBJ2-7; d_call: TRBD2; cdr3_aa: CASSSWLAGSYEQYF
v_call: TRBV10-3; j_call: TRBJ2-1; d_call: .; cdr3_aa: CAISESGNEQFF
v_call: TRBV29-1; j_call: TRBJ2-7; d_call: .; cdr3_aa: CSVDTPSYEQYF
v_call: TRBV4-1; j_call: TRBJ2-4; d_call: .; cdr3_aa: CASSQLPKLDRNLAKNIQYF
v_call: TRBV6-1; j_call: TRBJ2-5; d_call: .; cdr3_aa: CASRTDRGETQYF
v_call: TRBV10-3; j_call: TRBJ2-7; d_call: TRBD1; cdr3_aa: CAISNDRGQGYEQYF
v_call: TRBV7-7; j_call: TRBJ2-6; d_call: .; cdr3_aa: CASSLHSTGANVLTF
v_call: TRBV25-1; j_call: TRBJ2-5; d_call: .; cdr3_aa: CASSDSAGETQYF
v_call: TRBV5-6; j_call: TRBJ2-3; d_call: .; cdr3_aa: CASRSLARRLDTQYF
v_call: TRBV27; j_call: TRBJ2-7; d_call: TRBD1; cdr3_aa: CASGRTGGFSSYEQYF
v_call: TRBV7-2; j_call: TRBJ1-3; d_call: .; cdr3_aa: CASSFVVSGNTIYF
v_call: TRBV5-4; j_call: TRBJ2-5; d_call: TRBD2; cdr3_aa: CASSLASGTYQETQYF
v_call: TRBV29-1; j_call: TRBJ2-1; d_call: .; cdr3_aa: CSAGGAGEQFF
v_call: TRBV29-1; j_call: TRBJ2-3; d_call: .; cdr3_aa: CSVARLGTDTQYF